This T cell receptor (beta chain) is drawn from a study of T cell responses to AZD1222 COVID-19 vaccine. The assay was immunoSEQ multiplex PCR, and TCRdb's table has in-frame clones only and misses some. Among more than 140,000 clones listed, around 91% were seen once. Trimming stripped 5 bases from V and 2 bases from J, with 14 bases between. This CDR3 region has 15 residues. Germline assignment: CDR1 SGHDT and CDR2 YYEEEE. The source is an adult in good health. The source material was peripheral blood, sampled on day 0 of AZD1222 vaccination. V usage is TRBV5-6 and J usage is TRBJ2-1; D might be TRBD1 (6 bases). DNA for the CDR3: TGTGCCAGCAGGGTACAGGGTAGGGCCTACAATGAGCAGTTCTTC. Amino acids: CASRVQGRAYNEQFF.